The 27 T cell receptor beta chains given below trace back to one sample, sequenced in a study of Ad26.COV2.S vaccination and SARS-CoV-2 variants. Assay used: immunoSEQ multiplex PCR; TCRdb lists only in-frame clones, some missing. Of about 350,000 clones in the sample, 80% to 90% were seen once. Noted treatment: about 20 received Ad26.COV2.S at low or high dose, single or two shots; 5 received placebo; per-sample allocation not given. On day 63 after the first injection, vaccine and placebo recipients gave samples. Sequenced material: peripheral blood, taken in a trial of Ad26.COV2.S vaccine versus placebo. These receptors all stem from a person aged 18-60 years who received the Ad26.COV2.S COVID-19 vaccine or a placebo.

This clone has a single count. The chain is built from TRBV7-8 and TRBJ2-1, with a weak D call TRBD1 (6 bases). The CDR3 loop spans 18 amino acids. Germline loops: CDR1 SGHVS, CDR2 FQNEAQ. V shed 5 bases and J shed 0 bases, with 20 bases lying between them. CDR3 coding DNA: TGTGCCAGCAGCCACCCGAGGCAGAGGGGGAGCTCCTACAATGAGCAGTTCTTC. It is translated as CASSHPRQRGSSYNEQFF. Full variable domain (outside the CDR3, taken from reference TRBV7-8 and TRBJ2-1): GAGVSQSPRYKVAKRGQDVALRCDPISGHVSLFWYQQALGQGPEFLTYFQNEAQLDKSGLPSDRFFAERPEGSVSTLKIQRTQQEDSAVYLCASSHPRQRGSSYNEQFFGPGTRLTVL.

The chain recombines TRBV29-1 with TRBJ2-7; D is tentatively TRBD1 or TRBD2 (5 bases each). This CDR3 has 14 residues. The V gene lost 7 bases and the J gene lost 3 bases, with 19 bases spanning the gap. Germline CDR1 and CDR2: SQVTM and ANQGSEA. CDR3 in amino acids: CSANIRDRSYEQYF. The CDR3 bases are TGCAGCGCGAACATCCGGGACCGGAGCTACGAGCAGTACTTC.

The chain couples TRBV7-9 to TRBJ1-1; D is unresolved. This CDR3 region has 14 residues. Germline CDR1 and CDR2: SEHNR and FQNEAQ (reference sequence). Trimming took off 5 bases at V and 13 bases at J, with 23 bases between the two ends. The CDR3: CASSPEYPGFGVFF. The DNA of the CDR3 is TGTGCCAGCAGCCCCGAATATCCGGGCTTTGGGGTTTTCTTT. Complete variable domain (other parts from reference TRBV7-9 and TRBJ1-1): DTGVSQNPRHKITKRGQNVTFRCDPISEHNRLYWYRQTLGQGPEFLTYFQNEAQLEKSRLLSDRFSAERPKGSFSTLEIQRTEQGDSAMYLCASSPEYPGFGVFFGQGTRLTVV.

The CDR3 is CASSAGTTNYEQYF. The DNA for the CDR3 is TGTGCCAGCAGCGCAGGGACAACGAACTACGAGCAGTACTTC. This chain links TRBV9 with TRBJ2-7; D may be TRBD1 (6 bases). The V and J ends lost 3 bases and 3 bases respectively, with 13 bases between them. Germline loops: CDR1 SGDLS, CDR2 YYNGEE. CDR3 length equals 14 residues.

This clone was found once. The V gene is TRBV29-1, the J gene TRBJ2-3; D is undetermined. Trimming removed 5 bases from V and 3 bases from J, with 15 bases in between. Germline CDR1 SQVTM, CDR2 ANQGSEA. CDR3 length equals 14 residues. This CDR3 reads CSVSAQYRTDTQYF. CDR3 sequence (DNA): TGCAGCGTTTCAGCACAGTACCGAACAGATACGCAGTATTTT.

The chain combines TRBV24-1 with TRBJ2-1; 8 nucleotides align to TRBD1. This CDR3 has 14 residues. Germline CDR1 is KGHDR and CDR2 is SFDVKD. The ends lost 5 bases at V and 9 bases at J; junction bases unmatched: 8. CDR3: CATSARDRIGEQFF. CDR3 in DNA: TGTGCCACCAGTGCCCGGGACAGGATCGGTGAGCAGTTCTTC.

The chain combines TRBV7-2 with TRBJ2-3; either TRBD1 or TRBD2 may supply D (6 bases each). Germline CDR1 is SGHTA and CDR2 is FQGNSA. This CDR3 is 16 amino acids long. V lost 2 bases, J lost 4 bases, and 16 bases lay in between. The CDR3 loop reads CASSLQPGGRADTQYF. The DNA of the CDR3 is TGTGCCAGCAGCTTACAGCCTGGGGGGCGCGCAGATACGCAGTATTTT.

This clone was detected a few times. The rearrangement uses TRBV2 and TRBJ2-2; 7 positions match TRBD1. Per germline, CDR1 SNHLY and CDR2 FYNNEI. V lost 3 bases and J lost 3; bases outside the gene matches: 1. This CDR3 has 14 residues. The chain's CDR3 is CASSDRGYTGELFF. DNA for the CDR3: TGTGCCAGCAGTGACAGGGGGTACACCGGGGAGCTGTTTTTT.

This chain connects TRBV7-8 to TRBJ2-1, with D tentatively TRBD1 (5 bases). Germline lookup yields CDR1 SGHVS and CDR2 FQNEAQ. The CDR3 consists of 13 residues. The V end lost 6 bases, the J end lost 4 bases, and 10 bases lay between the germline ends. CDR3 residues: CASRRQIYNEQFF. The CDR3 bases are TGTGCCAGCAGACGACAGATATACAATGAGCAGTTCTTC.

This clone was found once. The V call is TRBV4-2, the J call TRBJ2-2; D is uncertain. This CDR3 comprises 17 residues. Trimming removed 0 bases from V and 2 bases from J, with 13 bases in between. In germline, CDR1 is LGHNA, CDR2 YNFKEQ. CDR3 protein: CASSQDSVRGNTGELFF. CDR3 nucleotide sequence: TGTGCCAGCAGCCAAGATAGTGTAAGAGGAAACACCGGGGAGCTGTTTTTT.

This rearrangement joins TRBV5-1 to TRBJ1-1; the match to TRBD1 covers 8 bases. The trim removed 0 bases at V and 4 bases at J, leaving 5 bases unmatched. The length of the CDR3 is 15 residues. Germline V gene data show CDR1 as SGHRS and CDR2 as YFSETQ. The CDR3 DNA follows: TGCGCCAGCAGCTTGGTAGGACAGGGAAGCACTGAAGCTTTCTTT. It encodes CASSLVGQGSTEAFF.

This chain links TRBV19 with TRBJ2-7; D may be TRBD1 or TRBD2 (5 bases each). CDR1 and CDR2 (germline): LNHDA, SQIVND (reference sequence). The CDR3 is 13 amino acids. V gave up 5 bases and J gave up 8 bases, with 16 bases separating them. The DNA for the CDR3 is TGTGCCAGTAGTCGGGACCTCTCTGGAAAGCAGTACTTC. Encoded protein: CASSRDLSGKQYF.

This clone occurred once. The chain links TRBV18 to TRBJ2-1, with D perhaps matching TRBD2 (5 bases). The CDR3 consists of 16 residues. Trimming took off 3 bases at V and 0 bases at J, with 12 bases between the two ends. Germline loops: CDR1 KGHSH, CDR2 LQKENI. The CDR3 DNA reads as TGTGCCAGCTCACCGCCAATTCGGGGCTCCTACAATGAGCAGTTCTTC. The encoded protein is CASSPPIRGSYNEQFF.

This clone was recorded only once. The chain links TRBV2 to TRBJ2-5, with 8 nucleotides matching TRBD1. V dropped 6 bases and J dropped 5; count of bases not matched to a gene: 5. The CDR3 extends over 13 amino acids. Per the germline V gene, CDR1 is SNHLY and CDR2 is FYNNEI. CDR3 sequence: CASRRDRWETQYF. The CDR3 coding sequence is TGTGCCAGCAGGAGGGACAGGTGGGAGACCCAGTACTTC.

The chain has TRBV7-9 and TRBJ2-3, with 7 bases fitting TRBD1. This CDR3 comprises 12 residues. With 5 bases clipped from V and 5 bases from J, the junction kept 1 base outside the gene matches. CDR1 and CDR2 (germline): SEHNR, FQNEAQ (reference sequence). Here the CDR3 DNA reads TGTGCCAGCAGCCAGGGGGTAGATACGCAGTATTTT. Translation: CASSQGVDTQYF.

The J gene is TRBJ2-3, the V gene TRBV5-4; tentative D call: TRBD2 (6 bases). Per the germline V gene, CDR1 is SGHNT and CDR2 is YYREEE (reference sequence). The CDR3 length is 16 residues. The V and J ends lost 5 bases and 1 base respectively, with 17 bases between them. CDR3 coding DNA: TGTGCCAGCAGTGGTTCTCGGGGGACCCGCACAGATACGCAGTATTTT. Residues: CASSGSRGTRTDTQYF.

The gene calls are TRBV6-6 and TRBJ1-1; D gene ambiguous. Germline V CDR1 and CDR2: MNHNY, SVGAGI (reference sequence). The V gene lost 1 base and the J gene lost 4 bases, with 10 bases spanning the gap. CDR3 length: 14 residues. In nucleotides, the CDR3 is TGTGCCAGCAGTTACTATGGAGGTGGCACTGAAGCTTTCTTT. Encoded protein: CASSYYGGGTEAFF.

This rearrangement joins TRBV4-3 to TRBJ1-2, with D possibly TRBD1 on 5 matching bases. There are 16 residues in the CDR3. Per germline, CDR1 LGHNA and CDR2 YSLEER. V lost 0 bases and J lost 4, with 15 bases in between. The CDR3: CASSQDEITGIYGYTF. In DNA, the CDR3 is TGCGCCAGCAGCCAAGATGAAATAACAGGAATCTATGGCTACACCTTC.

DNA of the CDR3: TGTGCCAGCAGTGTTCGTCCGGGGTATGGCTACACCTTC. Translating gives CASSVRPGYGYTF. The chain uses TRBV6-4 and TRBJ1-2, with D hard to call. Germline V lookup: CDR1 MRHNA, CDR2 SNTAGT. V lost 4 bases and J 5 bases, leaving 11 bases between the germline ends. The CDR3 runs to 13 residues.

The chain has TRBV15 and TRBJ2-7, with 9 bases that match TRBD1. Germline loops: CDR1 LNHNV, CDR2 YYDKDF (reference sequence). V lost 5 bases, J lost 3 bases, and 2 bases stayed unmatched. The CDR3 is 13 amino acids. For the CDR3, the DNA is TGTGCCACCAGCTGGGGACAGGGCTACGAGCAGTACTTC. It translates to CATSWGQGYEQYF.

The chain couples TRBV28 to TRBJ2-1; D remains unclear. This CDR3 spans 14 amino acids. V was clipped by 5 bases and J by 0 bases, with 8 bases between them. CDR1 is MDHEN and CDR2 is SYDVKM in the germline V gene. CDR3 bases: TGTGCCAGCAGTCCTTTTTCCTCCTACAATGAGCAGTTCTTC. This encodes CASSPFSSYNEQFF.

This chain joins TRBV28 and TRBJ1-4, with TRBD1 matching 7 bases. The CDR3 sequence is 15 residues long. Germline loops: CDR1 MDHEN, CDR2 SYDVKM. V was clipped by 5 bases and J by 11 bases; unmatched bases: 14. The CDR3 loop is CASSTQTGPQGKLFF. The CDR3 DNA follows: TGTGCCAGCAGTACCCAGACAGGGCCCCAGGGGAAACTGTTTTTT.

The chain uses TRBV7-9 and TRBJ2-1; 8 bases match TRBD2. CDR3 length: 13 amino acids. V lost 3 bases and J lost 10; bases outside the gene matches: 5. Germline-derived CDR1 and CDR2 are SEHNR and FQNEAQ (reference sequence). The DNA for the CDR3 is TGTGCCAGCAGCTTTCCGGGAGGGAGGGAGCAGTTCTTC. This gives the protein CASSFPGGREQFF.

This clone was observed a handful of times. The chain has TRBV2 and TRBJ1-2; D not certain. CDR1 and CDR2 from the germline V gene are SNHLY and FYNNEI. Trimming removed 4 bases at V and 8 bases at J, with 5 bases between. The length of the CDR3 is 10 residues. CDR3 DNA sequence: TGTGCCAGCAGTGGAAGAGGCTACACCTTC. Translation gives CASSGRGYTF.

This clone was detected a few times. The gene calls are TRBV19 and TRBJ1-5; D might be TRBD1 (5 bases). The CDR3 is 16 amino acids. V was cut by 9 bases and J by 4 bases, with 22 bases left in between. Germline V gives CDR1 LNHDA, CDR2 SQIVND (reference sequence). The CDR3 DNA reads as TGTGCCAGCACTTCCGTGGGGGAAGGAGGTAATCAGCCCCAGCATTTT. Amino acid sequence: CASTSVGEGGNQPQHF.

The rearrangement uses TRBV10-2 and TRBJ2-1; no clear D gene. The CDR3 sequence is 12 residues long. CDR1 is WSHSY and CDR2 is SAAADI in the germline V gene. Trimming shortened V by 8 bases and J by 10 bases, and 15 bases separated the two germline ends. In nucleotides, the CDR3 is TGCGCCAGCTATGACCTTGGACCGGAGCAGTTCTTC. Amino acids: CASYDLGPEQFF.

The J gene is TRBJ1-1, the V gene TRBV29-1; the D is unclear. The CDR3 runs to 12 residues. V lost 6 bases, J lost 0 bases, and 8 bases lay in between. Germline V lookup: CDR1 SQVTM, CDR2 ANQGSEA. In nucleotides, the CDR3 is TGCAGCGTCGTAAAGGTGAACACTGAAGCTTTCTTT. Protein product: CSVVKVNTEAFF.